Detailed here is one T cell receptor beta chain. The repertoire was sequenced with immunoSEQ multiplex PCR; TCRdb's copy has only in-frame clones and lacks some. The table records roughly 68,000 clones, more than 80% of them present only once. This sample is part of a study of OX40 agonist ivuxolimab in advanced cancers. The CDR3 contains 16 residues. V was cut by 5 bases and J by 3 bases, with 20 bases left in between. Germline V gene lookup returns CDR1 SEHNR and CDR2 FQNEAQ (reference sequence). The receptor was isolated from an adult with an advanced solid tumor such as melanoma, head and neck, liver or kidney cancer. The chain joins TRBV7-9 to TRBJ2-7; D perhaps matches TRBD2 (6 bases). The sequenced sample was CD4+ or CD8+ T cells sorted from blood, obtained in a trial of the OX40 agonist ivuxolimab. CDR3 loop: CASSPTSGTRDYEQYF. In DNA form, the CDR3 reads TGTGCCAGCAGCCCAACCTCCGGGACTCGAGACTACGAGCAGTACTTC.